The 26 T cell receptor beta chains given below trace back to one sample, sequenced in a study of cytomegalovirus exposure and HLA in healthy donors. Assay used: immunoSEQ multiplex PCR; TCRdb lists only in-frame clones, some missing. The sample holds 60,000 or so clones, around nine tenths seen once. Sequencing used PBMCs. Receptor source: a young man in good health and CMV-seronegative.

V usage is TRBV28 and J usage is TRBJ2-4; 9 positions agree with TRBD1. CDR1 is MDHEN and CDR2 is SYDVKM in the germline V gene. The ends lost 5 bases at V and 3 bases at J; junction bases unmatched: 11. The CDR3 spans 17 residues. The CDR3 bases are TGTGCCAGCAGTCTCCTACAGGGGGCTGGCGGCAAAAACATTCAGTACTTC. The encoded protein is CASSLLQGAGGKNIQYF. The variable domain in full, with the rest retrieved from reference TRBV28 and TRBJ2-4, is DVKVTQSSRYLVKRTGEKVFLECVQDMDHENMFWYRQDPGLGLRLIYFSYDVKMKEKGDIPEGYSVSREKKERFSLILESASTNQTSMYLCASSLLQGAGGKNIQYFGAGTRLSVL.

The CDR3 DNA reads TGCGCCAGCAGCTTGGGGCCGAGGGAGACCCAGTACTTC. It codes for CASSLGPRETQYF. This chain joins TRBV5-1 and TRBJ2-5; D ambiguous. Germline assignment: CDR1 SGHRS and CDR2 YFSETQ. The V end was cut by 0 bases, the J end by 5 bases, with 8 bases between. The CDR3 has 13 amino acids.

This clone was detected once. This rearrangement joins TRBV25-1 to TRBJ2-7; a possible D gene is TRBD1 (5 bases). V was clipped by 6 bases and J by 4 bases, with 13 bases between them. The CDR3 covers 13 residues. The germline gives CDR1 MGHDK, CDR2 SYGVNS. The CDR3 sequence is CASSGRQIYEQYF. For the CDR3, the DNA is TGTGCCAGCAGCGGGCGACAGATTTACGAGCAGTACTTC.

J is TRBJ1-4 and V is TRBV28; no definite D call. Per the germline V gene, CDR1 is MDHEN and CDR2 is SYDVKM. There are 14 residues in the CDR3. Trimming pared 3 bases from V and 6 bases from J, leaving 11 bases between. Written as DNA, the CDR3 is TGTGCCAGCAGTTTGTGGGGAGGATATGAAAAACTGTTTTTT. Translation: CASSLWGGYEKLFF. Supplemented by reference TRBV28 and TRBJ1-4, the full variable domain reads DVKVTQSSRYLVKRTGEKVFLECVQDMDHENMFWYRQDPGLGLRLIYFSYDVKMKEKGDIPEGYSVSREKKERFSLILESASTNQTSMYLCASSLWGGYEKLFFGSGTQLSVL.

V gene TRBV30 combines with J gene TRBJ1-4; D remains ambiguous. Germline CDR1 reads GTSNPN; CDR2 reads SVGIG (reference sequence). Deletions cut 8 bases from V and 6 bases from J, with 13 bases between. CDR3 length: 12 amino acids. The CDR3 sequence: CALIRRDEKLFF. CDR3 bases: TGTGCCCTGATTCGGAGGGATGAAAAACTGTTTTTT.

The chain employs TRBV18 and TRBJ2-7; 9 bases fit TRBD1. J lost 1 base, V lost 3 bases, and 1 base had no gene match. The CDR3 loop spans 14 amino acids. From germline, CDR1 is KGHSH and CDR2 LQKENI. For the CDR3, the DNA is TGTGCCAGCTCACCGACAGGGGGTTCCTACGAGCAGTACTTC. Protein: CASSPTGGSYEQYF.

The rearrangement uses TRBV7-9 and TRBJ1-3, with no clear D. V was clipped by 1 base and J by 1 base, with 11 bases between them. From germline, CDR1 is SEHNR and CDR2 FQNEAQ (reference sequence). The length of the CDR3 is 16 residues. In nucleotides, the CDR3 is TGTGCCAGCAGCTTAGTCCGGCAGGCGTCTGGAAACACCATATATTTT. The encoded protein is CASSLVRQASGNTIYF.

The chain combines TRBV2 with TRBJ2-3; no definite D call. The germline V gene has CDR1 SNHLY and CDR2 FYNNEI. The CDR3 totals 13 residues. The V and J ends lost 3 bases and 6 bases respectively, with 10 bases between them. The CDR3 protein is CASSEPGPDTQYF. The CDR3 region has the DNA TGTGCCAGCAGTGAGCCAGGCCCGGATACGCAGTATTTT. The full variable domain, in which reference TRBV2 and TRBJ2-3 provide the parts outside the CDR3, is EPEVTQTPSHQVTQMGQEVILRCVPISNHLYFYWYRQILGQKVEFLVSFYNNEISEKSEIFDDQFSVERPDGSNFTLKIRSTKLEDSAMYFCASSEPGPDTQYFGPGTRLTVL.

This CDR3 is CASSLRRAGVSTDTQYF. The CDR3 DNA reads TGTGCCAGCAGCCTCAGGAGGGCGGGAGTCAGCACAGATACGCAGTATTTT. V usage is TRBV7-9 and J usage is TRBJ2-3; 7 bases match TRBD2. There are 17 residues in the CDR3. The V gene's germline CDR1 is SEHNR and CDR2 FQNEAQ (reference sequence). V gave up 5 bases and J gave up 0 bases; unmatched junction bases: 11.

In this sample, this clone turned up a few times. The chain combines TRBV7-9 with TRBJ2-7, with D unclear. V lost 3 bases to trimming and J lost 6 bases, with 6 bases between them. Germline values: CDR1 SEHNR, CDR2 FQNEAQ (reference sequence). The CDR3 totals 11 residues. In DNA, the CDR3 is TGTGCCAGCAGCTTTTCGTTCGAGCAGTACTTC. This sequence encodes CASSFSFEQYF. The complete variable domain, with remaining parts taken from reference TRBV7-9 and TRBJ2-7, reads DTGVSQNPRHKITKRGQNVTFRCDPISEHNRLYWYRQTLGQGPEFLTYFQNEAQLEKSRLLSDRFSAERPKGSFSTLEIQRTEQGDSAMYLCASSFSFEQYFGPGTRLTVT.

CDR3 sequence reads: CASSTKDRVDGYTF. Here the CDR3 DNA reads TGTGCCAGCAGTACTAAGGACAGGGTGGATGGCTACACCTTC. The chain links TRBV2 to TRBJ1-2, with 8 bases lining up with TRBD1. The CDR3 has 14 residues. CDR1 is SNHLY and CDR2 is FYNNEI in the germline V gene. The ends lost 5 bases at V and 6 bases at J; junction bases unmatched: 8.

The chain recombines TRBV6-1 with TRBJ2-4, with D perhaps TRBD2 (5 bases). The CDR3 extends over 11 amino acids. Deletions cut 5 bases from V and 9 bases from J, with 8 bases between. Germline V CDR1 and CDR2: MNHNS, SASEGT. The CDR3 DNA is TGTGCCAGCAGTAACAGCGGCATTCAGTACTTC. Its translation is CASSNSGIQYF.

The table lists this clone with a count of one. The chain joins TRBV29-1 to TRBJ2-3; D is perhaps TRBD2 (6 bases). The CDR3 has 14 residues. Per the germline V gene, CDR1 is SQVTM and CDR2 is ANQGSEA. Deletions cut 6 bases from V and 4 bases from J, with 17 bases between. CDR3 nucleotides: TGCAGCGTCCACGGGACTCCAAACGCAGATACGCAGTATTTT. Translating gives CSVHGTPNADTQYF.

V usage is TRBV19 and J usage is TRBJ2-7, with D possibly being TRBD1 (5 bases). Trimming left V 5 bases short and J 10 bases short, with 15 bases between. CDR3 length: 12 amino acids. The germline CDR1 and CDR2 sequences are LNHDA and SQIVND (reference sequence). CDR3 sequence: CASSPQGDSQYF. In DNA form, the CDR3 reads TGTGCCAGTAGTCCCCAAGGGGATTCCCAGTACTTC.

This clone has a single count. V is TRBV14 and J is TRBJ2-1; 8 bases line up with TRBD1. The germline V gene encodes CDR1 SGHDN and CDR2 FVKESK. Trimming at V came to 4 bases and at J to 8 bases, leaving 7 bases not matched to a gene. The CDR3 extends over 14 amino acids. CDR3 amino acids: CASSLLDRDDEQFF. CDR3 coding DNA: TGTGCCAGCAGCCTTTTGGACAGGGACGATGAGCAGTTCTTC.

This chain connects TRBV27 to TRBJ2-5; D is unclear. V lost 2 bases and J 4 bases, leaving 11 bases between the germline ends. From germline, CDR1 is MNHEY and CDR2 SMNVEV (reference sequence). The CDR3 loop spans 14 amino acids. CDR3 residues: CASSLLPRLETQYF. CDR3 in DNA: TGTGCCAGCAGTTTACTCCCTAGGTTAGAGACCCAGTACTTC.

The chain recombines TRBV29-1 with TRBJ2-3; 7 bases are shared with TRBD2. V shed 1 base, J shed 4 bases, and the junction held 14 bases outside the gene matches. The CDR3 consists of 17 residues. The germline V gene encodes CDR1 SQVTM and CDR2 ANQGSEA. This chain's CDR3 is CSVEVLLAATPADTQYF. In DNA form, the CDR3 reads TGCAGCGTTGAAGTGTTGCTAGCGGCTACCCCCGCAGATACGCAGTATTTT.

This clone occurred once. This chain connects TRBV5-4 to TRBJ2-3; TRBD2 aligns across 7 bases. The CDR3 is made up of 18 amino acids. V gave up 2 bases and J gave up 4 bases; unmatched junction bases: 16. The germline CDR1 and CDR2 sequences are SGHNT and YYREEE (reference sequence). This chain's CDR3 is CASSFGPTGTILADTQYF. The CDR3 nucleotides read TGTGCCAGCAGCTTCGGACCAACCGGGACTATACTTGCAGATACGCAGTATTTT.

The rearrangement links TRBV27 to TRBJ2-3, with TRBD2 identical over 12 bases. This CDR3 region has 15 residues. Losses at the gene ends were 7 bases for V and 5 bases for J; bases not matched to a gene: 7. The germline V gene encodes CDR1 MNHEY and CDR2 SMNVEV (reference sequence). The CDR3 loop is CASTLLAGGQDTQYF. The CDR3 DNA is TGTGCCAGCACACTACTAGCGGGAGGTCAAGATACGCAGTATTTT.

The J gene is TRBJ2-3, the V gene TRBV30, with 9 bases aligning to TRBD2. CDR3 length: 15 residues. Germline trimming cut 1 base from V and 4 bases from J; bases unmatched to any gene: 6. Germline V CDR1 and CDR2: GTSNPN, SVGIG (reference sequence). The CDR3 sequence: CAWSGTVAGADTQYF. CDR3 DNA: TGTGCCTGGAGTGGGACAGTAGCGGGAGCAGATACGCAGTATTTT. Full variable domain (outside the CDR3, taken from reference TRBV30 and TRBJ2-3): SQTIHQWPATLVQPVGSPLSLECTVEGTSNPNLYWYRQAAGRGLQLLFYSVGIGQISSEVPQNLSASRPQDRQFILSSKKLLLSDSGFYLCAWSGTVAGADTQYFGPGTRLTVL.

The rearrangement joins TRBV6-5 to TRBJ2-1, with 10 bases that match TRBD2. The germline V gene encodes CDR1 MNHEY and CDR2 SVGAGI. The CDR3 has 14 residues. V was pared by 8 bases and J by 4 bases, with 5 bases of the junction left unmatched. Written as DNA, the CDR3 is TGTGCCAGCTCCAGGACTAGCGGTTACAATGAGCAGTTCTTC. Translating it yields CASSRTSGYNEQFF.

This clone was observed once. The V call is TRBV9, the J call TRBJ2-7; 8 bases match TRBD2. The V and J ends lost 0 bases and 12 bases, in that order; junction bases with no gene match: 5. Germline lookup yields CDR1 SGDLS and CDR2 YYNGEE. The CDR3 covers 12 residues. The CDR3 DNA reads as TGTGCCAGCAGCGTAGGAGCGGGAGAAATGTACTTC. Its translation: CASSVGAGEMYF.

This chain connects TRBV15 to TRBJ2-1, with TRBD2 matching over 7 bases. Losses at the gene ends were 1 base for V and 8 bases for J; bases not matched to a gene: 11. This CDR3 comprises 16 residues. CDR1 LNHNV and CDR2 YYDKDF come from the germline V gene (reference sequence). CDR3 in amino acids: CATSRGVIGGSYEQFF. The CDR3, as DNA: TGTGCCACCAGCAGAGGGGTTATAGGCGGGAGTTATGAGCAGTTCTTC. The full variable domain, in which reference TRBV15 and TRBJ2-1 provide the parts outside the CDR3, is DAMVIQNPRYQVTQFGKPVTLSCSQTLNHNVMYWYQQKSSQAPKLLFHYYDKDFNNEADTPDNFQSRRPNTSFCFLDIRSPGLGDTAMYLCATSRGVIGGSYEQFFGPGTRLTVL.

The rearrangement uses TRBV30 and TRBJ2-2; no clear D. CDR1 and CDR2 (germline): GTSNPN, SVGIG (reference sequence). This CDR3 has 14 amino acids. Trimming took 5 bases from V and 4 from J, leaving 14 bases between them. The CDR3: CAWGPGLVTGELFF. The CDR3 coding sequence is TGTGCCTGGGGGCCAGGCCTGGTCACCGGGGAGCTGTTTTTT.

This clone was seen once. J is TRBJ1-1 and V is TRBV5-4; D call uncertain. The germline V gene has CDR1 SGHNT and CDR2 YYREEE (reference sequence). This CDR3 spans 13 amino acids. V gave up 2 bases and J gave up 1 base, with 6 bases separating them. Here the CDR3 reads CASSFGGNTEAFF. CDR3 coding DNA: TGTGCCAGCAGCTTCGGCGGGAACACTGAAGCTTTCTTT. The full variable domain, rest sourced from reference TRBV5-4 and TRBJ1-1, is ETGVTQSPTHLIKTRGQQVTLRCSSQSGHNTVSWYQQALGQGPQFIFQYYREEENGRGNFPPRFSGLQFPNYSSELNVNALELDDSALYLCASSFGGNTEAFFGQGTRLTVV.

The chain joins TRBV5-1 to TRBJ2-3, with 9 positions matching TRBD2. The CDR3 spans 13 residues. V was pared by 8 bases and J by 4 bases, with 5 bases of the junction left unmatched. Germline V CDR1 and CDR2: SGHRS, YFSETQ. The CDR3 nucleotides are TGCGCCAGTAGCGGGAGTGGGGCAGATACGCAGTATTTT. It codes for CASSGSGADTQYF.